The clone carrying this T cell receptor beta chain occurred a few times. Its target is not known. The sample comes from a study of human T cells and chemical hapten exposure. The germline V gene has CDR1 MGHDK and CDR2 SYGVNS. Trimming cost V 3 bases and J 3 bases, with 14 bases left between them. The CDR3 has 15 amino acids. The study extracted total RNA from unfractionated whole blood. The library put unique molecular identifiers onto individual cDNA molecules. TCRdb re-analysed the 5' RACE reads in MiXCR, keeping a single row per CDR3 protein. The table lists under 150,000 distinct CDR3 sequences, roughly 18% of them singletons. Study conclusions and caveats: Following DPC sensitization, TCRs present above 1 in 1000 frequency showed no change.

This sequence joins TRBV25-1 and TRBJ1-2; a possible D gene is TRBD1 (6 bases). The sequence was obtained from a human donor in good health. The CDR3 loop is CASSDWDIPYYGYTF. The CDR3 bases are TGTGCCAGCAGTGACTGGGACATCCCGTACTATGGCTACACCTTC.